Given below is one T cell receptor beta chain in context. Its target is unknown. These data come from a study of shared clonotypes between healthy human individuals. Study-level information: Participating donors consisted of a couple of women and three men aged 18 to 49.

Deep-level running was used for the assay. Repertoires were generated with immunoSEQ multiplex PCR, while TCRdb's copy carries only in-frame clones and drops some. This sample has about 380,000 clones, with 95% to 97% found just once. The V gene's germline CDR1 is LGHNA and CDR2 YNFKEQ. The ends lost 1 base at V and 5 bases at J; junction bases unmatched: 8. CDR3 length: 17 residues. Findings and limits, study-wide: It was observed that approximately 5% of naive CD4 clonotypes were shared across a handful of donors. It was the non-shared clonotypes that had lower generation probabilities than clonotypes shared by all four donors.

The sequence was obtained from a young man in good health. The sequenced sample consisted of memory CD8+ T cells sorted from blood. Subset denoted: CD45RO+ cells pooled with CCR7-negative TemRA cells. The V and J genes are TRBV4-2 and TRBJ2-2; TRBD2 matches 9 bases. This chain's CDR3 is CASSQASGLAGTGELFF. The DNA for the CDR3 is TGTGCCAGCAGCCAAGCAAGTGGGCTAGCGGGGACCGGGGAGCTGTTTTTT.